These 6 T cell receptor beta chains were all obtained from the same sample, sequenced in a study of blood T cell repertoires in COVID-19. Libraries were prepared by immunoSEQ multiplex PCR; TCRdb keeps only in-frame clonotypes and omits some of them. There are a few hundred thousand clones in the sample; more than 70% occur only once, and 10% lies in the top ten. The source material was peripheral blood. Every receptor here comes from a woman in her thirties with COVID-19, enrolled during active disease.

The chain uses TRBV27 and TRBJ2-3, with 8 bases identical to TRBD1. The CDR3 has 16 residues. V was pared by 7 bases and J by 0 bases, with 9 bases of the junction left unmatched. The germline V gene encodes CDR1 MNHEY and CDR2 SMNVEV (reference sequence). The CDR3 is CASTIGQGYSTDTQYF. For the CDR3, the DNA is TGTGCCAGCACCATAGGACAGGGATATAGCACAGATACGCAGTATTTT.

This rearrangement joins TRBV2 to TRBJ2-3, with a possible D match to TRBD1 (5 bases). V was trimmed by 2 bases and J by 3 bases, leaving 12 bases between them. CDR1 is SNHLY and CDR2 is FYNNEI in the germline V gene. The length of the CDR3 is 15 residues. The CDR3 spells CASSEIDSYTDTQYF. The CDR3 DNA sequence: TGTGCCAGCAGTGAAATAGACAGCTATACAGATACGCAGTATTTT.

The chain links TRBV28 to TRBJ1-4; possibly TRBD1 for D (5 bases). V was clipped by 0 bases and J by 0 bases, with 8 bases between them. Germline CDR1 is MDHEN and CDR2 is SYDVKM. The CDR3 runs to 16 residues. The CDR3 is CASSLWTDSTNEKLFF. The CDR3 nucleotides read TGTGCCAGCAGTTTATGGACAGATTCAACTAATGAAAAACTGTTTTTT.

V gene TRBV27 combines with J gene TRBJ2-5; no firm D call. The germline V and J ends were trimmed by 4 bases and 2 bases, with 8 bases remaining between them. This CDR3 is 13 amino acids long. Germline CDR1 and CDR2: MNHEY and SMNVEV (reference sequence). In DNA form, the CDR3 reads TGTGCCAGCAGTTCGTCAGATCAAGAGACCCAGTACTTC. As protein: CASSSSDQETQYF.

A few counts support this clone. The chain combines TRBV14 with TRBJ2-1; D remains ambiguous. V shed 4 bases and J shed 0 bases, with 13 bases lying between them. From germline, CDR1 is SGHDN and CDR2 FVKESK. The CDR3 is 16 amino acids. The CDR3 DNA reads TGTGCCAGCAGCCCCCTGGGCCTGAGCTCCTACAATGAGCAGTTCTTC. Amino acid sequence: CASSPLGLSSYNEQFF.

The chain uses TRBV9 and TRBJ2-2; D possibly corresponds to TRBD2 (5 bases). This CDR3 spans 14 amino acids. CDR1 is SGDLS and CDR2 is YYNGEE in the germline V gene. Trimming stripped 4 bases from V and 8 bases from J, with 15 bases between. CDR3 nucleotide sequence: TGTGCCAGCAGCTACGTAGGAGGTACGGGGGAGCTGTTTTTT. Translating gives CASSYVGGTGELFF.